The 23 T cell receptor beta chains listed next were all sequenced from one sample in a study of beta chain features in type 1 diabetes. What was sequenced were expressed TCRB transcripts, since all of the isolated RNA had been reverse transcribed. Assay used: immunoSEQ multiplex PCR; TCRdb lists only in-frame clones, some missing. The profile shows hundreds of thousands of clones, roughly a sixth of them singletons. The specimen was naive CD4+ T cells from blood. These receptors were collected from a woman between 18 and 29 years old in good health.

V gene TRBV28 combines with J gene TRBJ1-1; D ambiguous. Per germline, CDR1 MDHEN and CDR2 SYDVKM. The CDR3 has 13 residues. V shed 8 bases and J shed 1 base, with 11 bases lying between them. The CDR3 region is CASGSDGNTEAFF. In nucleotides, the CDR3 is TGTGCCAGCGGTTCGGACGGGAACACTGAAGCTTTCTTT.

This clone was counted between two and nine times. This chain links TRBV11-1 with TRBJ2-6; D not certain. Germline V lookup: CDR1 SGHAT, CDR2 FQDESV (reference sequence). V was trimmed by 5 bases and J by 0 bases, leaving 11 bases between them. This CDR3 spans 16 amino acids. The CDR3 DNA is TGTGCCAGCAGCGGGTGGATTGGCTCTGGGGCCAACGTCCTGACTTTC. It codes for CASSGWIGSGANVLTF.

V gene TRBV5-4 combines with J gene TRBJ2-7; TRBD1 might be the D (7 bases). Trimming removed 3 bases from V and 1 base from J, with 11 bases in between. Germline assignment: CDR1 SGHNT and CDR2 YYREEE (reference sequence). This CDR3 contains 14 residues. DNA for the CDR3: TGTGCCAGCAGCTCAGGGGGGATATCCTACGAGCAGTACTTC. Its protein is CASSSGGISYEQYF.

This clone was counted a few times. CDR3 sequence: CSVEVRGGNTEAFF. CDR3 nucleotide sequence: TGCAGCGTTGAGGTTCGAGGGGGGAACACTGAAGCTTTCTTT. This sequence joins TRBV29-1 and TRBJ1-1, with D possibly being TRBD1 (6 bases). Deletions cut 3 bases from V and 1 base from J, with 12 bases between. Per the germline V gene, CDR1 is SQVTM and CDR2 is ANQGSEA. This CDR3 has 14 amino acids.

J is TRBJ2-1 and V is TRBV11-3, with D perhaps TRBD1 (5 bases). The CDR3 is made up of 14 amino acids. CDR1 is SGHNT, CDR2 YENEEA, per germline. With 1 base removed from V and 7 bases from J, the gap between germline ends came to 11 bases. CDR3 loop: CASSLGPGNNEQFF. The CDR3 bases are TGTGCCAGCAGCTTAGGGCCAGGGAATAATGAGCAGTTCTTC.

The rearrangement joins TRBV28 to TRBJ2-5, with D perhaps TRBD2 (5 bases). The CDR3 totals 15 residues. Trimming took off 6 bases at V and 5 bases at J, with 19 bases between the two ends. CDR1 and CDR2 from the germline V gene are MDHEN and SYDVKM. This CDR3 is CASSRLAGFRETQYF. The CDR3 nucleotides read TGTGCCAGCAGCCGCCTCGCGGGTTTTCGGGAGACCCAGTACTTC. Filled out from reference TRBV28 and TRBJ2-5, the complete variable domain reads DVKVTQSSRYLVKRTGEKVFLECVQDMDHENMFWYRQDPGLGLRLIYFSYDVKMKEKGDIPEGYSVSREKKERFSLILESASTNQTSMYLCASSRLAGFRETQYFGPGTRLLVL.

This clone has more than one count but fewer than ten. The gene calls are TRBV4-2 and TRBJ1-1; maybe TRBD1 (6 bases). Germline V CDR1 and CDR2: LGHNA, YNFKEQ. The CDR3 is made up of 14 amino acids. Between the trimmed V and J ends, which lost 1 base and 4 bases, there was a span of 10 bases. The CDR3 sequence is CASSQGRTVTEAFF. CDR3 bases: TGTGCCAGCAGCCAAGGAAGGACAGTCACTGAAGCTTTCTTT.

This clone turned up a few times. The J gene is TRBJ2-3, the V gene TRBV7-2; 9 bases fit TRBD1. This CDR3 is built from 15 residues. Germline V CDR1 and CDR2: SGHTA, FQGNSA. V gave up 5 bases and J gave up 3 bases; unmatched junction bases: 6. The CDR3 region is CASSPPGQGTDTQYF. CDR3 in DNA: TGTGCCAGCAGCCCCCCCGGACAGGGGACAGATACGCAGTATTTT.

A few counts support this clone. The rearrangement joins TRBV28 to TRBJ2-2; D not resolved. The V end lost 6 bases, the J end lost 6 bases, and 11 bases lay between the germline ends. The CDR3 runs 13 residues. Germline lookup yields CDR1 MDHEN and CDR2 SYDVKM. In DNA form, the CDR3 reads TGTGCCAGCAGCCTGACAAAGTCCGGGGAGCTGTTTTTT. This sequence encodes CASSLTKSGELFF.

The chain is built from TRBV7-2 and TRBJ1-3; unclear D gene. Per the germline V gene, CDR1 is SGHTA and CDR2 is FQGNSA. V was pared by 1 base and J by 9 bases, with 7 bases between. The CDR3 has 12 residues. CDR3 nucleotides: TGTGCCAGCAGCTTAGTCAAGGCCACCATATATTTT. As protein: CASSLVKATIYF.

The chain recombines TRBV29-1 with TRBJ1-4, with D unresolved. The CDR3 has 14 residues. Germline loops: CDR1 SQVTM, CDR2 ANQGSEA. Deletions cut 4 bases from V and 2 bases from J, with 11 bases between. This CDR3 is CSVAVVATNEKLFF. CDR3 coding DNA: TGCAGCGTTGCCGTAGTTGCGACTAATGAAAAACTGTTTTTT. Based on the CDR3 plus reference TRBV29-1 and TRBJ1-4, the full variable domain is SAVISQKPSRDICQRGTSLTIQCQVDSQVTMMFWYRQQPGQSLTLIATANQGSEATYESGFVIDKFPISRPNLTFSTLTVSNMSPEDSSIYLCSVAVVATNEKLFFGSGTQLSVL.

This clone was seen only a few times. CDR3 loop: CASSPDRGFYNEQFF. CDR3 nucleotide sequence: TGTGCCAGCAGCCCTGACAGGGGCTTCTACAATGAGCAGTTCTTC. The V call is TRBV5-4, the J call TRBJ2-1; 8 positions match TRBD1. J was trimmed by 3 bases and V by 4 bases; bases with no gene match: 6. CDR3 length: 15 amino acids. Germline V gene sequence: CDR1 SGHNT, CDR2 YYREEE (reference sequence).

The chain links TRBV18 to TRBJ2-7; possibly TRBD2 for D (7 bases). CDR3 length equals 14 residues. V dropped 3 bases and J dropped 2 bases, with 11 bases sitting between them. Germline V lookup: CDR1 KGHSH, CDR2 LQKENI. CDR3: CASSPGAGAYEQYF. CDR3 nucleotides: TGTGCCAGCTCACCGGGGGCGGGAGCCTACGAGCAGTACTTC.

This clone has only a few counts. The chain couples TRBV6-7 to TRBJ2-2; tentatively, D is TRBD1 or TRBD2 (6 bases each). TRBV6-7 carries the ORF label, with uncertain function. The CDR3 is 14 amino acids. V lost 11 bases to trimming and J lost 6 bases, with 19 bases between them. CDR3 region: CAGRRGSLSGELFF. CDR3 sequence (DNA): TGTGCCGGAAGGAGGGGGAGTTTGTCCGGGGAGCTGTTTTTT.

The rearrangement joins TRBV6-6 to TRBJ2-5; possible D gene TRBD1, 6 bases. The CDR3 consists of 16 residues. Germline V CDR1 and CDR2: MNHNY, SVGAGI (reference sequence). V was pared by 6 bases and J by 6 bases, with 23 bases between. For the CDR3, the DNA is TGTGCCAGCAGACCCGGACCCGGTGACTGGGGGCAGACCCAGTACTTC. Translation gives CASRPGPGDWGQTQYF.

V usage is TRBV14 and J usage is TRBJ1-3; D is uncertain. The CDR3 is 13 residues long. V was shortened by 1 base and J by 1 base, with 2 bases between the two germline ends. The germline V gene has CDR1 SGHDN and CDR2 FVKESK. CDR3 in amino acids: CASSQVSGNTIYF. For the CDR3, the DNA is TGTGCCAGCAGCCAAGTTTCTGGAAACACCATATATTTT.

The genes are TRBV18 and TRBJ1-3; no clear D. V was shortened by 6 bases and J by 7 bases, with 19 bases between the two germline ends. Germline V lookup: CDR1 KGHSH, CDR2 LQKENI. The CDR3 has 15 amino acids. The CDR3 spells CASSPGLISLNTIYF. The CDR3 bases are TGTGCCAGCTCCCCCGGCCTAATTTCCCTCAACACCATATATTTT.

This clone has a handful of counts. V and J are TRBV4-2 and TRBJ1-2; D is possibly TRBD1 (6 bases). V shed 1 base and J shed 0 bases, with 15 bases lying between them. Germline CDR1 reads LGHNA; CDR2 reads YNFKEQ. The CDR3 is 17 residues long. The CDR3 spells CASSQGSARGTNYGYTF. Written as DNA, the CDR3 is TGTGCCAGCAGCCAAGGGTCGGCCAGGGGAACTAACTATGGCTACACCTTC.

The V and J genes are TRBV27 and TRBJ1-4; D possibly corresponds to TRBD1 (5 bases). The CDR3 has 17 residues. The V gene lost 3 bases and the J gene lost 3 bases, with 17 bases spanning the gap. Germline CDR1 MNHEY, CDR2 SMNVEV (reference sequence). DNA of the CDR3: TGTGCCAGCAGTTTTGGAAAGGGGTTCGCAGCTAATGAAAAACTGTTTTTT. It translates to CASSFGKGFAANEKLFF.

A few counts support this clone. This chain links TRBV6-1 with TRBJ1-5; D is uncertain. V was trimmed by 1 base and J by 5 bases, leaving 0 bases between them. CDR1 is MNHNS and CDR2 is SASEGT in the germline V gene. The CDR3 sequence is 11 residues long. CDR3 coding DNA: TGTGCCAGCAGTGAAGATCAGCCCCAGCATTTT. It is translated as CASSEDQPQHF.

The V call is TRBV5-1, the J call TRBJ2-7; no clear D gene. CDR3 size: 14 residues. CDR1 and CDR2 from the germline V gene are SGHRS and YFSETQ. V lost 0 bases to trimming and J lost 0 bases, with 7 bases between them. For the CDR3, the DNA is TGCGCCAGCAGCTTGGAACCAGACTCCTACGAGCAGTACTTC. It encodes CASSLEPDSYEQYF.

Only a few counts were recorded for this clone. CDR3: CSVDAGGNTEAFF. DNA of the CDR3: TGCAGCGTTGATGCAGGGGGGAACACTGAAGCTTTCTTT. V is TRBV29-1 and J is TRBJ1-1, with 7 bases identical to TRBD1. Germline V gene lookup returns CDR1 SQVTM and CDR2 ANQGSEA. CDR3 size: 13 residues. V was pared by 3 bases and J by 1 base, with 2 bases of the junction left unmatched. Drawing the rest from reference TRBV29-1 and TRBJ1-1, the complete variable domain is SAVISQKPSRDICQRGTSLTIQCQVDSQVTMMFWYRQQPGQSLTLIATANQGSEATYESGFVIDKFPISRPNLTFSTLTVSNMSPEDSSIYLCSVDAGGNTEAFFGQGTRLTVV.

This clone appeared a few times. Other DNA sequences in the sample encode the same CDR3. In nucleotides, the CDR3 is TGCGCCAGCAGCTTGGGATCGTCTGGGGCCAACGTCCTGACTTTC. It specifies CASSLGSSGANVLTF. The rearrangement uses TRBV5-1 and TRBJ2-6, with D unclear. The length of the CDR3 is 15 residues. Trimming took 0 bases from V and 1 from J, leaving 5 bases between them. Germline V lookup: CDR1 SGHRS, CDR2 YFSETQ. Full variable domain (rest looked up from reference TRBV5-1 and TRBJ2-6): KAGVTQTPRYLIKTRGQQVTLSCSPISGHRSVSWYQQTPGQGLQFLFEYFSETQRNKGNFPGRFSGRQFSNSRSEMNVSTLELGDSALYLCASSLGSSGANVLTFGAGSRLTVL.